The rows below give T cell receptor beta chains drawn from one sample of a study of shared T cell receptors in the human thymus. Some clones are missing from TCRdb's copy, which holds only in-frame ones; the method was immunoSEQ multiplex PCR. The repertoire has about 500,000 clones, roughly 74% of them found once; the top ten carry 0.013%. These data were also filed under a second study, of human thymus T cells.

Sequenced sample: thymocytes. The origin of the receptors is a boy under three years old with a congenital heart defect. Each CDR3 is given with its conserved first and last residue. The D gene is left open where the match is weak. A row's size may be missing; if present it is once, few, many or a size class.

d_call	clone_size	v_call	j_call	cdr3_aa	cdr3_nt
TRBD2	.	TRBV11-3	TRBJ2-7	CASSPGIAGGHSYEQYF	TGTGCCAGCAGCCCCGGGATAGCGGGAGGGCATTCCTACGAGCAGTACTTC
.	.	TRBV5-1	TRBJ2-1	CASSLGGRSSYNEQFF	TGCGCCAGCAGCTTGGGGGGGAGGAGCTCCTACAATGAGCAGTTCTTC
TRBD1	.	TRBV5-5	TRBJ1-4	CASSRQGSNEKLFF	TGTGCCAGCAGCAGACAGGGGTCTAATGAAAAACTGTTTTTT
.	.	TRBV7-2	TRBJ1-5	CASSFFQVNQPQHF	TGTGCCAGCAGCTTTTTTCAGGTCAATCAGCCCCAGCATTTT
.	.	TRBV11-2	TRBJ1-1	CASSGGLSRGEAFF	TGTGCCAGCAGCGGGGGACTTTCTAGGGGTGAAGCTTTCTTT
.	.	TRBV7-9	TRBJ1-1	CASTWGTEAFF	TGTGCCAGCACATGGGGGACAGAAGCTTTCTTT
.	.	TRBV27	TRBJ1-1	CASSLRGDTEAFF	TGTGCCAGCAGTTTACGGGGGGACACTGAAGCTTTCTTT
.	.	TRBV10-3	TRBJ2-7	CAIRARRGPHEQYF	TGTGCCATCAGAGCCCGGAGGGGGCCCCACGAGCAGTACTTC
TRBD1	.	TRBV28	TRBJ1-1	CASSLSDPRDRGQSTEAFF	TGTGCCAGCAGTTTATCCGACCCCCGGGACAGGGGGCAGAGCACTGAAGCTTTCTTT
.	.	TRBV29-1	TRBJ2-7	CSVGATRSYEQYF	TGCAGCGTTGGGGCAACACGAAGCTACGAGCAGTACTTC
.	.	TRBV11-2	TRBJ2-2	CASSLSRGRGNTGELFF	TGTGCCAGCAGCTTAAGCCGGGGCAGGGGGAACACCGGGGAGCTGTTTTTT
.	.	TRBV7-2	TRBJ1-1	CASSLVSREWAFF	TGTGCCAGCAGCTTAGTATCTCGGGAGTGGGCTTTCTTT
.	few	TRBV27	TRBJ1-2	CASSFRVGSAGLGGYTF	TGTGCCAGCAGTTTTCGGGTCGGGAGTGCTGGGCTGGGGGGCTACACCTTC
TRBD2	.	TRBV4-3	TRBJ2-1	CASSQVQGLAGGNEQFF	TGCGCCAGCAGCCAAGTCCAGGGACTAGCGGGAGGAAATGAGCAGTTCTTC
TRBD2	.	TRBV5-1	TRBJ2-7	CASRPKREPYEQYF	TGCGCCAGTCGACCTAAGCGGGAGCCCTACGAGCAGTACTTC
.	.	TRBV27	TRBJ2-5	CASISGRGSEQETQYF	TGTGCCAGCATTTCCGGGAGAGGTTCGGAACAAGAGACCCAGTACTTC
TRBD2	.	TRBV6-1	TRBJ2-7	CASSAPGLAGSGGIHEQYF	TGTGCCAGCAGTGCACCGGGACTAGCGGGATCGGGTGGTATCCACGAGCAGTACTTC
.	.	TRBV5-1	TRBJ1-2	CASSLAGGFGYGYTF	TGCGCCAGCAGCTTGGCCGGAGGATTCGGTTATGGCTACACCTTC
.	.	TRBV27	TRBJ2-7	CASSLSPHRVPYEQYF	TGTGCCAGCAGTTTATCGCCTCACAGGGTCCCCTACGAGCAGTACTTC
TRBD2	few	TRBV7-9	TRBJ2-7	CASSPKREGPYEQYF	TGTGCCAGCAGCCCAAAGCGGGAGGGACCCTACGAGCAGTACTTC
.	.	TRBV25-1	TRBJ2-1	CASSDAKPGTSYNEQFF	TGTGCCAGCAGTGACGCCAAGCCTGGGACTTCTTACAATGAGCAGTTCTTC
TRBD2	.	TRBV7-9	TRBJ2-1	CASSYSPGLENDEQFF	TGTGCCAGCAGCTACTCCCCGGGACTAGAGAACGATGAGCAGTTCTTC
.	once	TRBV14	TRBJ2-7	CASSQYGREQYF	TGTGCCAGCAGCCAATATGGGAGGGAGCAGTACTTC
TRBD1	.	TRBV5-1	TRBJ2-2	CASSLLVWAGGSSGELFF	TGCGCCAGCAGCTTGTTGGTCTGGGCAGGGGGCTCAAGCGGGGAGCTGTTTTTT
TRBD2	.	TRBV7-6	TRBJ2-7	CASSITSAFSFSSYEQYF	TGTGCCAGCAGCATTACTAGCGCCTTCTCCTTCAGCTCCTACGAGCAGTACTTC
.	.	TRBV27	TRBJ2-3	CASSFWYGTDTQYF	TGTGCCAGCAGTTTTTGGTACGGGACAGATACGCAGTATTTT
.	few	TRBV14	TRBJ1-2	CASSQDWPQRCGYTF	TGTGCCAGCAGCCAAGATTGGCCCCAGCGATGTGGCTACACCTTC
TRBD1	.	TRBV11-2	TRBJ1-1	CASSLESGQGVFAFF	TGTGCCAGCAGCTTAGAATCGGGACAGGGGGTGTTTGCTTTCTTT
.	.	TRBV9	TRBJ1-5	CASSVGQGCNQPQHF	TGTGCCAGCAGCGTAGGCCAGGGCTGCAATCAGCCCCAGCATTTT
.	.	TRBV18	TRBJ1-1	CASSPSEEGCDTEAFF	TGTGCCAGCTCACCTTCTGAAGAGGGTTGCGACACTGAAGCTTTCTTT
.	few	TRBV6-6	TRBJ2-7	CASRKDRGRGEQYF	TGTGCCAGCAGAAAGGACCGGGGGAGAGGCGAGCAGTACTTC
TRBD2	once	TRBV18	TRBJ2-4	CASSPRDSAGVGKNIQYF	TGTGCCAGCTCACCACGCGATAGCGCGGGGGTGGGCAAAAACATTCAGTACTTC
.	.	TRBV21-1	TRBJ1-3	CASIWGDGNTIYF	.
TRBD2	.	TRBV5-3	TRBJ2-1	CARSPGTSGSSYNEQFF	TGTGCCAGAAGCCCGGGGACTAGCGGGTCCTCCTACAATGAGCAGTTCTTC
TRBD2	.	TRBV4-3	TRBJ2-2	CASSQGGGNTGELFF	TGCGCCAGCAGCCAAGGCGGGGGGAACACCGGGGAGCTGTTTTTT
TRBD2	.	TRBV4-1	TRBJ2-7	CASSQDRPPFRFAGGPLNEQYF	TGCGCCAGCAGCCAAGACCGGCCGCCTTTCAGGTTTGCGGGAGGGCCTCTCAACGAGCAGTACTTC
TRBD1	.	TRBV19	TRBJ1-2	CASIARGGAYGYTF	TGTGCCAGTATCGCTCGAGGGGGCGCTTATGGCTACACCTTC
.	.	TRBV6-5	TRBJ2-7	CASSYAMAYEQYF	TGTGCCAGCAGTTACGCGATGGCCTACGAGCAGTACTTC
TRBD2	.	TRBV27	TRBJ2-7	CASSLGLAGGPVPYEQYF	TGTGCCAGCAGTTTAGGACTAGCGGGAGGGCCCGTCCCCTACGAGCAGTACTTC
TRBD1	.	TRBV6-1	TRBJ2-7	CASSEPPQGGKDF	TGTGCCAGCAGTGAACCACCACAGGGGGGTAAGGACTTC
TRBD2	.	TRBV5-4	TRBJ2-7	CASSLGLTSGRYEQYF	TGTGCCAGCAGCTTGGGCCTGACTAGCGGGAGGTACGAGCAGTACTTC
.	.	TRBV15	TRBJ2-3	CATSRDTSTDTQYF	TGTGCCACCTCTCGGGACACTAGCACAGATACGCAGTATTTT
TRBD2	.	TRBV19	TRBJ2-1	CASSSERDRQDNEQFF	TGTGCCAGTAGTTCAGAGCGGGATCGCCAAGACAATGAGCAGTTCTTC
.	.	TRBV28	TRBJ1-5	CASSSAGATNQPQHF	TGTGCCAGCAGTTCCGCGGGGGCTACCAATCAGCCCCAGCATTTT
TRBD2	.	TRBV7-8	TRBJ2-7	CASSLGCPGLAGATYEQYF	TGTGCCAGCAGCTTAGGGTGTCCGGGACTAGCGGGAGCGACCTACGAGCAGTACTTC
TRBD2	.	TRBV5-8	TRBJ2-1	CASLTAGRTAYNEQFF	TGTGCCAGCCTTACAGCGGGAAGGACCGCCTACAATGAGCAGTTCTTC
TRBD2	.	TRBV14	TRBJ2-7	CASSQDRGRAYEQYF	TGTGCCAGCAGCCAAGATCGCGGGAGGGCCTACGAGCAGTACTTC
.	.	TRBV6-5	TRBJ1-1	CASSYSNGRDTEAFF	TGTGCCAGCAGTTACTCGAACGGGCGGGACACTGAAGCTTTCTTT
.	.	TRBV25-1	TRBJ1-2	CASSESGSYGYTF	TGTGCCAGCAGTGAATCGGGGAGCTATGGCTACACCTTC
.	.	TRBV29-1	TRBJ2-5	CSVVAGLRETQYF	TGCAGCGTTGTAGCAGGGCTGAGGGAGACCCAGTACTTC
TRBD1	.	TRBV5-1	TRBJ2-6	CASREERTGSGANVLTF	TGCGCCAGCCGCGAGGAGAGGACAGGCTCTGGGGCCAACGTCCTGACTTTC
TRBD2	.	TRBV6-5	TRBJ2-7	CASSSIAGLTYEQYF	TGTGCCAGCAGCAGTATAGCGGGCCTAACCTACGAGCAGTACTTC
.	few	TRBV19	TRBJ2-7	CASNRGGTEEQYF	TGTGCCAGTAACCGTGGAGGGACGGAGGAGCAGTACTTC